This TCR beta chain stems from a study of CD8+CD57+ T cells in acquired aplastic anemia. Profiling of TCR beta VDJ combinations and CDR3 sequences used genomic DNA as template. TCRdb analysed the reads with MiXCR anew, one entry per CDR3 protein. The table records 150,000 to 200,000 distinct CDR3 sequences, around 40% of them present only once. This clonotype was picked up a small number of times. Sequencing used sorted CD4+, CD8+, or CD8+CD57+ T cells (not recorded which) from PBMCs. The TCR sequence derives from a human donor in good health.

CDR3 coding DNA: TGTGCCACCAGCAGAGCGGGGCAGGGATGGAATCAGCCCCAGCATTTT. Its translation: CATSRAGQGWNQPQHF. The V and J genes are TRBV15 and TRBJ1-5, with TRBD1 as a possible D gene (5 bases). The V and J ends lost 1 base and 4 bases respectively, with 14 bases between them. There are 16 residues in the CDR3. The germline V gene encodes CDR1 LNHNV and CDR2 YYDKDF (reference sequence).